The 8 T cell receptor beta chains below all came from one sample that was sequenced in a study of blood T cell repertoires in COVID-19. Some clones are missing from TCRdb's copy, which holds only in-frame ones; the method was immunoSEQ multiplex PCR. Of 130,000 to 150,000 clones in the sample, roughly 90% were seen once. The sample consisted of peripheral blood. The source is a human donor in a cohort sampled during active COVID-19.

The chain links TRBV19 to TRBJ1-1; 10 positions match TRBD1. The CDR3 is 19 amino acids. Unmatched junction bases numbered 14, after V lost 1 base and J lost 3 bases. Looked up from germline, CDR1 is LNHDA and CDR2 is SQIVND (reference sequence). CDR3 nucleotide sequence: TGTGCCAGTAGTATAGGGAGACCGGGACAGGGGTTTGGGTACACTGAAGCTTTCTTT. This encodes CASSIGRPGQGFGYTEAFF.

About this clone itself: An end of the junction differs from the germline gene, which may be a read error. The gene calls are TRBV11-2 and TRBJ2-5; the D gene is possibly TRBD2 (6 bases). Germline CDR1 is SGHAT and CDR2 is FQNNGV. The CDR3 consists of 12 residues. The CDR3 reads CASSLSSARVDF. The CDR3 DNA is TGTGCCAGCAGCTTATCTAGCGCGAGAGTTGACTTC.

For the CDR3, the DNA is TGTGCCAGCAACCTCCGGGGTGCTGCTTACGAGCAGTACTTC. It translates to CASNLRGAAYEQYF. V and J are TRBV2 and TRBJ2-7; maybe TRBD2 (5 bases). In germline, CDR1 is SNHLY, CDR2 FYNNEI. The CDR3 spans 14 residues. V was trimmed by 7 bases and J by 4 bases, leaving 17 bases between them.

The CDR3 DNA sequence: TGTGCCAGCAGCTGGCGACTAGCGGGAGGGGCAGATACGCAGTATTTT. Its translation: CASSWRLAGGADTQYF. V is TRBV7-8 and J is TRBJ2-3, with 14 bases fitting TRBD2. This CDR3 is 16 amino acids long. Germline CDR1 and CDR2: SGHVS and FQNEAQ. Unmatched junction bases numbered 4, after V lost 4 bases and J lost 4 bases.

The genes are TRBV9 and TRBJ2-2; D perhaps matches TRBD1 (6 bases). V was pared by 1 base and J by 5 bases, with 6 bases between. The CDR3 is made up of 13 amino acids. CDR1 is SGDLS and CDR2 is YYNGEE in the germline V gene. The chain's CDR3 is CASSVQGTGELFF. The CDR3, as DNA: TGTGCCAGCAGCGTACAGGGGACCGGGGAGCTGTTTTTT.

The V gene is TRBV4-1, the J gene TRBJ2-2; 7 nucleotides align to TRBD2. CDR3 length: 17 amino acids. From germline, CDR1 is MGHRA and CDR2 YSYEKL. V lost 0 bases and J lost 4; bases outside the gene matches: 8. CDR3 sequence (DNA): TGCGCCAGCAGCCAAGATGTCGCCAGCGGGATCACCGGGGAGCTGTTTTTT. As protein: CASSQDVASGITGELFF.

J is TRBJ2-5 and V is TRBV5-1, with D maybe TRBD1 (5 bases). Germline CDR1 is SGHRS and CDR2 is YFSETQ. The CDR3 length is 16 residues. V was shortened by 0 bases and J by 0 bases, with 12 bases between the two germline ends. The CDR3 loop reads CASSLVGLEYQETQYF. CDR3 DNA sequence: TGCGCCAGCAGCTTGGTGGGGCTGGAGTACCAAGAGACCCAGTACTTC.

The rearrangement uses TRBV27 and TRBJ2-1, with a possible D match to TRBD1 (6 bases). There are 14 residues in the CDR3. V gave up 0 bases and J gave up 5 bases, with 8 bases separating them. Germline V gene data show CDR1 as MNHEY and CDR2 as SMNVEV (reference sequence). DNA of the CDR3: TGTGCCAGCAGTTTATCGAGGGGGAACAATGAGCAGTTCTTC. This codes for CASSLSRGNNEQFF.